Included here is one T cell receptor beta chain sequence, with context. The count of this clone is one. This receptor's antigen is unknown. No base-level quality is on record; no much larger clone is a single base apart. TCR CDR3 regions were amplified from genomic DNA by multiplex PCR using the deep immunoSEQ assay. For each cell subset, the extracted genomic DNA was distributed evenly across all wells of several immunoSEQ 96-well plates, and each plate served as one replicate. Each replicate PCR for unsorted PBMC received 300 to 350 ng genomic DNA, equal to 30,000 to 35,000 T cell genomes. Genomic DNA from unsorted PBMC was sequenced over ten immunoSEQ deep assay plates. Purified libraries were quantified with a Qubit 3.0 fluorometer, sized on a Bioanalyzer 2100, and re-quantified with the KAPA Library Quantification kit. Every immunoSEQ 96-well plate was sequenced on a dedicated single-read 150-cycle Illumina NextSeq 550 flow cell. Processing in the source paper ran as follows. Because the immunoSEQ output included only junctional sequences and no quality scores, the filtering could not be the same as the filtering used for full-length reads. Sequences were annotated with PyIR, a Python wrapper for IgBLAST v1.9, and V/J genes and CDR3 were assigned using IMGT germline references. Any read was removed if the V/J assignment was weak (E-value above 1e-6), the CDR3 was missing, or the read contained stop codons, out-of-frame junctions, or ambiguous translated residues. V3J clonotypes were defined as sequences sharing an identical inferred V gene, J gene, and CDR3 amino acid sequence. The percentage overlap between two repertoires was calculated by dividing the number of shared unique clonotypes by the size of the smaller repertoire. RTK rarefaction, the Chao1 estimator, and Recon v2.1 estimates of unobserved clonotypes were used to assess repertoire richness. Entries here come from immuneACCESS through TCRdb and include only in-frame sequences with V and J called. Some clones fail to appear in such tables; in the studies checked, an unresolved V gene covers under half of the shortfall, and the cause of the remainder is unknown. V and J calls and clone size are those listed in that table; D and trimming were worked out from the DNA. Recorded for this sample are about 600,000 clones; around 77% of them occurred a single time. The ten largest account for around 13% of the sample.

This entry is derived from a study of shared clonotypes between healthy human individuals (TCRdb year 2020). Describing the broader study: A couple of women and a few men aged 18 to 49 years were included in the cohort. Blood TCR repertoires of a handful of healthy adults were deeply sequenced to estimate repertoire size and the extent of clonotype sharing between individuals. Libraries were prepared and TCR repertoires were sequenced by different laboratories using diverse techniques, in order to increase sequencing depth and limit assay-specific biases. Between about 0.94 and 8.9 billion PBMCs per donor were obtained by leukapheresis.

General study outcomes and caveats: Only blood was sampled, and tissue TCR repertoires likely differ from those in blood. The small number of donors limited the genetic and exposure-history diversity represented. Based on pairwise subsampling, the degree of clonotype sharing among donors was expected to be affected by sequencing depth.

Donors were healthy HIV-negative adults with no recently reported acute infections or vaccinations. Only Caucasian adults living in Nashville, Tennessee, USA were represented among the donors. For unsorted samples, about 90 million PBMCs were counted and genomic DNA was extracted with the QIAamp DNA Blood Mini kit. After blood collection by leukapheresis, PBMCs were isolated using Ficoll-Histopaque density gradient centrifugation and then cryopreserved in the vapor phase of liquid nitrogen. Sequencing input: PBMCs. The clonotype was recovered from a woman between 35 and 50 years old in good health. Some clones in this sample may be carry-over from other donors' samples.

The CDR3 corresponds to CASSTGLGANTEAFF. The DNA is as follows: TGTGCCAGCAGCACAGGTTTAGGGGCGAACACTGAAGCTTTCTTT. The sequence joins TRBV28 to TRBJ1-1; the best D guess is TRBD1, with 5 bases matching. The junction carries 15 bases between V and J, which are trimmed by 6 bases and 1 base respectively. The CDR3 measures 15 amino acids from cysteine to phenylalanine. The kept DNA is CDR3 alone, 45 bases in frame from the first base. Reading the germline V gene gives CDR1 MDHEN and CDR2 SYDVKM.